The present T cell receptor (beta chain) was sequenced within a study of CD8 T cells in ankylosing spondylitis. TCRdb itself ran the 5' RACE reads through MiXCR, one entry per CDR3 protein. The sample comprises 150,000 or so distinct CDR3 sequences, 9.5% to 13% of which are singletons, and 25% to 35% rests with the top ten. This clonotype has ten or more counts. Its target is unknown. Study-wide results and caveats: Characteristic of ankylosing spondylitis blood, it appeared, was a TCR beta motif comprising about eight highly homologous variants. Disease-associated clones were reportedly significantly overrepresented in matched ankylosing spondylitis synovial fluid.

The sequenced material came from blood, either unsorted or a sorted T cell fraction (not recorded which). This TCR was sampled from a male donor with ankylosing spondylitis or in good health (not recorded which).

CDR3 loop: CASSLGGRRYPSNEQFF. CDR3 DNA sequence: TGCGCCAGCAGCTTGGGTGGTCGGCGATACCCAAGCAATGAGCAGTTCTTC. The chain uses TRBV5-1 and TRBJ2-1; the D is unclear. Trimming stripped 0 bases from V and 6 bases from J, with 19 bases between. Per the germline V gene, CDR1 is SGHRS and CDR2 is YFSETQ. The CDR3 extends over 17 amino acids.